The entry below describes one T cell receptor beta chain. Its antigen is currently unknown. This record belongs to a study of graft-versus-host responses after intestinal transplantation. Study background: Anti-thymocyte globulin induction, then tacrolimus and steroids for around 3 years, went to all recipients.

Study-wide results and caveats: The recipient marrow held GvH clones, and some of them showed up first in ileum or blood. Circulating GvH clones peaking coincided with falling HvG clones soon after transplant.

The protocol was immunoSEQ multiplex PCR, while the TCRdb copy is restricted to in-frame clones and leaves out a portion. The sample has roughly 93,000 clones; 80% to 95% are singletons. From germline, CDR1 is SGHTA and CDR2 FQGNSA. This CDR3 is 18 amino acids long. J was trimmed by 3 bases and V by 5 bases; bases with no gene match: 12. This receptor was taken from a human donor who was the organ donor for an intestinal transplant. The rearrangement uses TRBV7-2 and TRBJ2-1; 11 positions agree with TRBD2. This specimen consisted of unstimulated CD8+ T cells sorted from spleen or lymph node cells, obtained before transplant. The chain's CDR3 is CASSPTFSGGGGYNEQFF. The CDR3 DNA is TGTGCCAGCAGCCCGACGTTTAGCGGGGGGGGTGGCTACAATGAGCAGTTCTTC.